This T cell receptor beta chain comes out of a study of patients and donors after allogeneic stem cell transplantation. TCRdb used MiXCR to reprocess the RT-PCR reads, holding one entry per CDR3 protein. The sample holds 9,000 to 15,000 distinct CDR3 sequences, under 30% seen once. The specimen sequenced was blood, either unsorted or a sorted T cell fraction (not recorded which). The TCR originated in a human donor who was either an allogeneic HSCT recipient or a stem cell or donor lymphocyte infusion donor (not recorded which). It is not recorded whose cells these are; they may come from a transplant donor.

CDR3 region: CASSIGFYNEQFF. The CDR3, as DNA: TGTGCCAGCTCCATCGGATTCTACAATGAGCAGTTCTTC. This sequence joins TRBV27 and TRBJ2-1; D not resolved. CDR1 and CDR2 from the germline V gene are MNHEY and SMNVEV (reference sequence). The CDR3 sequence is 13 residues long. Trimming took 8 bases from V and 3 from J, leaving 11 bases between them.